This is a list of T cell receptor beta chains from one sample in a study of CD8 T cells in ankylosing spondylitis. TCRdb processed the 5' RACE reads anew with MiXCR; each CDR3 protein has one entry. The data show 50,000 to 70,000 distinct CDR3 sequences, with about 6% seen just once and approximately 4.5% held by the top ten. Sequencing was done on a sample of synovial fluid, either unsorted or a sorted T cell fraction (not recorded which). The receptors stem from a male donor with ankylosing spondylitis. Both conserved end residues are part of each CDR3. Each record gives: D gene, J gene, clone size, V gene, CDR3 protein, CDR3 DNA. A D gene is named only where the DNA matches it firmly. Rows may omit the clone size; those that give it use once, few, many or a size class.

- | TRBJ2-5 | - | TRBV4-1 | CASSQGQAQETQYF | TGCGCCAGCAGCCAAGGACAGGCTCAAGAGACCCAGTACTTC
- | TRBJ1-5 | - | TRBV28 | CASKVESRRNQPQHF | TGTGCCAGCAAAGTCGAAAGCAGAAGAAATCAGCCCCAGCATTTT
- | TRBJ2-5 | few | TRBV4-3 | CASSRDGVETQYF | TGCGCCAGCAGCCGGGATGGGGTCGAGACCCAGTACTTC
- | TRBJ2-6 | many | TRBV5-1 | CASSLGVAGANVLTF | TGCGCCAGCAGCTTGGGGGTCGCGGGGGCCAACGTCCTGACTTTC
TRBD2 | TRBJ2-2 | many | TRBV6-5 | CASSYAGLNTGELFF | TGTGCCAGCAGTTACGCGGGACTAAACACCGGGGAGCTGTTTTTT
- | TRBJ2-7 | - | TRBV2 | CASSPDRAAYEQYF | TGTGCCAGCAGCCCGGATAGGGCAGCCTACGAGCAGTACTTC
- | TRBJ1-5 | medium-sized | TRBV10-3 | CAIKNPGAQPQHF | TGTGCCATCAAGAATCCAGGGGCTCAGCCCCAGCATTTT
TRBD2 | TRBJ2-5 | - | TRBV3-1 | CASSQGLAGAQETQYF | TGTGCCAGCAGCCAAGGACTAGCGGGAGCCCAAGAGACCCAGTACTTC
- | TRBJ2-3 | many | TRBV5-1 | CASSLSPGMVSDTQYF | TGCGCCAGCAGCTTGTCTCCAGGCATGGTTTCAGATACGCAGTATTTT
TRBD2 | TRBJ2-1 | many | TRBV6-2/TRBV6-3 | CASSYSLAGAYNEQFF | TGTGCCAGCAGTTACTCCCTAGCGGGAGCCTACAATGAGCAGTTCTTC